The sequence of this T cell receptor (beta chain) was determined in a study of cytomegalovirus exposure and HLA in healthy donors. Study at large: Both the 100 to 150 validation repertoires and the roughly 700 first-cohort repertoires used the same platform, as reported by a later analysis.

The CDR3 runs 14 residues. V was trimmed by 5 bases and J by 1 base, leaving 11 bases between them. Germline V gene lookup returns CDR1 LGHNA and CDR2 YNFKEQ. Some clones are missing from TCRdb's copy, which holds only in-frame ones; the method was immunoSEQ multiplex PCR. The sample has under 250,000 clones, less than 90% seen once. This receptor was obtained from a young woman in good health and CMV-seronegative. Sequencing used PBMCs. The rearrangement links TRBV4-2 to TRBJ2-5; D is undetermined. In DNA form, the CDR3 reads TGTGCCAGCAGCGTATGGCACTCCCAAGAGACCCAGTACTTC. This gives the protein CASSVWHSQETQYF.